This T cell receptor beta chain was captured in a study (dated by TCRdb to about 2016). Libraries came from RT-PCR. TCRdb records Illumina MiSeq as the sequencer. TCRdb itself trimmed the public reads at Q25 with fastp, ran MiXCR and retained productive beta chains. All rows with the same CDR3 protein become a single entry with the most common DNA and genes. For this sample there are about 680,000 distinct CDR3 sequences; 13% to 15% appear just once. 3.6% of the sample belongs to the ten largest clones. This clonotype came up many times. No cognate antigen has been identified for it. The input lacks base qualities; no much larger clone sits a single base away. The CDR3 sequence holds 17 residues, the cysteine and phenylalanine included. Of the read, only the CDR3 DNA is kept; its 51 bases are in frame from base 1. For CDR1 and CDR2, the germline V gene lists SGHTA and FQGNSA. Relative to germline, V is missing 2 bases and J is missing 5 bases, with 13 bases of the junction outside any gene match.

The TCR originated in a female donor in good health, serving as a healthy control. Sequenced sample: memory CD4+ T cells from blood. The sequence links TRBV7-2 to TRBJ1-1; 8 central nucleotides agree with TRBD1. The DNA reads as follows: TGTGCCAGCAGCTTAAGGGTCAGGGGGCGCCGGTGGACTGAAGCTTTCTTT. It specifies CASSLRVRGRRWTEAFF.